This T cell receptor beta chain appears in the sequencing data of a study of T cells in Graves' hyperthyroidism and ophthalmopathy. Disease duration under 2 months; hyperthyroidism patients were aged 18 to 65. CDR1 DFQATT and CDR2 SNEGSKA come from the germline V gene (reference sequence). The CDR3 has 16 amino acids. V was trimmed by 3 bases and J by 4 bases, leaving 19 bases between them. TCR beta CDR3 sequences were amplified from RNA transcripts. A first-round RT-PCR of the TCR CDR3 used the HTBI primer set. TCRdb recomputed calls from the multiplex PCR reads with MiXCR, one row per CDR3 protein. The table has roughly 740,000 distinct CDR3 sequences, roughly 15% seen once; the top ten hold 8.4%. This clonotype showed up just a few times.

This receptor was obtained from a man between 18 and 35 years old with Graves' hyperthyroidism. V is TRBV20-1 and J is TRBJ1-5; perhaps TRBD1 as D (5 bases). What was sequenced was blood. CDR3 amino acids: CSARGEPGRGNQPQHF. CDR3 in DNA: TGCAGTGCTAGGGGGGAGCCGGGGCGAGGAAATCAGCCCCAGCATTTT.